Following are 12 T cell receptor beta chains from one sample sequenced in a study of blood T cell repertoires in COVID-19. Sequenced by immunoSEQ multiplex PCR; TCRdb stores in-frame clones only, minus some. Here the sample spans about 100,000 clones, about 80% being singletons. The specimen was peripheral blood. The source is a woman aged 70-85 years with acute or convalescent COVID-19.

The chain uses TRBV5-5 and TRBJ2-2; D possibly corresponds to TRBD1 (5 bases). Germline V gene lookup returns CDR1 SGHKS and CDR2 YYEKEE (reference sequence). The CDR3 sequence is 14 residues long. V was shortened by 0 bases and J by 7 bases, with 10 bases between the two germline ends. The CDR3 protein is CASSLEGVDGELFF. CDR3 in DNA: TGTGCCAGCAGCTTGGAAGGGGTGGACGGGGAGCTGTTTTTT.

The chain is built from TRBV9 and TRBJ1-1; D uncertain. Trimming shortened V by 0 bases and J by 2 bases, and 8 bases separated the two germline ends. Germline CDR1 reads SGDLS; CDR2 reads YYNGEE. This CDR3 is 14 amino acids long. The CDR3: CASSVVGGNTEAFF. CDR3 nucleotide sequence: TGTGCCAGCAGCGTAGTTGGCGGTAACACTGAAGCTTTCTTT.

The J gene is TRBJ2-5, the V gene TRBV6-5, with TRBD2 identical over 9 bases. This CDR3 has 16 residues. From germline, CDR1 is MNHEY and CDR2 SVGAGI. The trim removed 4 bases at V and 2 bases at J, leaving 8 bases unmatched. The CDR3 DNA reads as TGTGCCAGCAGTTCCAGACTGGCGGGGGGGCAAGAGACCCAGTACTTC. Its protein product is CASSSRLAGGQETQYF.

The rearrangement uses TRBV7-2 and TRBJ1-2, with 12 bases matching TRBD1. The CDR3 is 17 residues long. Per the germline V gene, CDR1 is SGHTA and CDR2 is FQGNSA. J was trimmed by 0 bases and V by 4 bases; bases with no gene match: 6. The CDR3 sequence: CASSSRDRGLANYGYTF. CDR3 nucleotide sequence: TGTGCCAGCAGCTCGAGGGACAGGGGGCTGGCTAACTATGGCTACACCTTC.

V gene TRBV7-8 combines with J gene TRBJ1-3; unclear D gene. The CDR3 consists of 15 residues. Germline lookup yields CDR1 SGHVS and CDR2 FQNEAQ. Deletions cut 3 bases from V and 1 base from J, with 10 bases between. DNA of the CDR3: TGTGCCAGCAGCTTTGGAGTCGAGTCTGGAAACACCATATATTTT. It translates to CASSFGVESGNTIYF.

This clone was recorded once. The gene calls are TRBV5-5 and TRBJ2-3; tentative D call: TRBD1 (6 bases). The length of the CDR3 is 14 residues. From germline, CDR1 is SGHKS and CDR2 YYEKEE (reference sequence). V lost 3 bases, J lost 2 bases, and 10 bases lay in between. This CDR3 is CASSSWGPTDTQYF. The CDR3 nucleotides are TGTGCCAGCAGCTCCTGGGGGCCCACAGATACGCAGTATTTT.

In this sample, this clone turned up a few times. The CDR3 DNA reads as TGTGCCAGCTCTCCCGGTTCCTACGAGCAGTACTTC. Its protein is CASSPGSYEQYF. This chain joins TRBV18 and TRBJ2-7; D uncertain. The germline V gene encodes CDR1 KGHSH and CDR2 LQKENI. Trimming left V 6 bases short and J 1 base short, with 7 bases between. CDR3 length equals 12 residues.

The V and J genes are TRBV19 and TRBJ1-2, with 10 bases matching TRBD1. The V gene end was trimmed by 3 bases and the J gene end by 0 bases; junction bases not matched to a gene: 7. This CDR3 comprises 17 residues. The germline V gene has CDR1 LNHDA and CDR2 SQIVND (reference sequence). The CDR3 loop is CASSIRDRGSPNYGYTF. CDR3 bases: TGTGCCAGTAGTATTCGGGACAGGGGATCCCCTAACTATGGCTACACCTTC.

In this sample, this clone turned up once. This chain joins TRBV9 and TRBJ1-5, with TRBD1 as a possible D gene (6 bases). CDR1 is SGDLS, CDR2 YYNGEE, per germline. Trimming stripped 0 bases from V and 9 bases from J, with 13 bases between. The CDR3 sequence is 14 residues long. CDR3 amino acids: CASSVGAGEWPQHF. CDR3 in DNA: TGTGCCAGCAGCGTAGGGGCAGGGGAATGGCCCCAGCATTTT.

The CDR3 here is CASSADSYFTEAFF. The CDR3, as DNA: TGTGCCAGCAGCGCAGACAGCTACTTCACTGAAGCTTTCTTT. The rearrangement joins TRBV7-2 to TRBJ1-1, with D tentatively TRBD1 (5 bases). The V and J ends lost 5 bases and 4 bases respectively, with 14 bases between them. CDR1 is SGHTA, CDR2 FQGNSA, per germline. CDR3 length: 14 residues.

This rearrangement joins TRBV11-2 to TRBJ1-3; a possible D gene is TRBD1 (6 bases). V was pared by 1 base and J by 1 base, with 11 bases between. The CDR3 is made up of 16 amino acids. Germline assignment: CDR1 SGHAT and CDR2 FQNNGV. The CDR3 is CASSLGGRRSGNTIYF. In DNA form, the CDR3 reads TGTGCCAGCAGCTTAGGGGGGCGCCGGTCTGGAAACACCATATATTTT.

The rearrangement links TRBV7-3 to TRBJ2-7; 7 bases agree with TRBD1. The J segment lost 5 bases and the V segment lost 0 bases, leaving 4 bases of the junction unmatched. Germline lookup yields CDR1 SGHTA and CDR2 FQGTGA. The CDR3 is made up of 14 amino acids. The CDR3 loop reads CASSLTGDRDEQYF. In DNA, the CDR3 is TGTGCCAGCAGCTTAACGGGGGACAGAGACGAGCAGTACTTC.